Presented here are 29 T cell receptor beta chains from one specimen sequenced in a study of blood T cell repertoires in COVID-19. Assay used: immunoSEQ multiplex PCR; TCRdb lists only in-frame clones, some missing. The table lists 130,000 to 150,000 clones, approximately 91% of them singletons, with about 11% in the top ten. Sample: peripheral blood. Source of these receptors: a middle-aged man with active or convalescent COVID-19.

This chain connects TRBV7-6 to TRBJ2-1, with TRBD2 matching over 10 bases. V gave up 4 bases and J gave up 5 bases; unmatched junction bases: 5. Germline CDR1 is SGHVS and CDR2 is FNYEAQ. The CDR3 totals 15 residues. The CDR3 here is CASSYRLAGNNEQFF. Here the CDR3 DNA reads TGTGCCAGCAGCTACCGACTAGCGGGTAACAATGAGCAGTTCTTC. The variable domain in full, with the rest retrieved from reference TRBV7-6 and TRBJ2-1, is GAGVSQSPRYKVTKRGQDVALRCDPISGHVSLYWYRQALGQGPEFLTYFNYEAQQDKSGLPNDRFSAERPEGSISTLTIQRTEQRDSAMYRCASSYRLAGNNEQFFGPGTRLTVL.

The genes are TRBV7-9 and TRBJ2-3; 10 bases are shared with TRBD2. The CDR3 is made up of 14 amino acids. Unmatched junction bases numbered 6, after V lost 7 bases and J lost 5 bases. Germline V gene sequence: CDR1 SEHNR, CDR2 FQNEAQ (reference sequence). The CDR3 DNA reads TGTGCCAGCATCAGAGGACTAGCGGAAGATACGCAGTATTTT. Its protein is CASIRGLAEDTQYF.

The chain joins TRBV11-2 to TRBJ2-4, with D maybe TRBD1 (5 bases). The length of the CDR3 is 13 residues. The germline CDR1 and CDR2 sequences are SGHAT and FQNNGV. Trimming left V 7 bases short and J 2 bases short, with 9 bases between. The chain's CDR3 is CASTQGSKNIQYF. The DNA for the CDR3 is TGTGCCAGCACGCAGGGTTCCAAAAACATTCAGTACTTC.

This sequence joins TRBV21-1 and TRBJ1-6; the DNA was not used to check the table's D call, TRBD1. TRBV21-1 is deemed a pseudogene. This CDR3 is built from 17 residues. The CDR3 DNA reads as TGTGCCAGCAGCAAAGCGGGACAGGTGACTTATAATTCACCCCTCCACTTT. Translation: CASSKAGQVTYNSPLHF.

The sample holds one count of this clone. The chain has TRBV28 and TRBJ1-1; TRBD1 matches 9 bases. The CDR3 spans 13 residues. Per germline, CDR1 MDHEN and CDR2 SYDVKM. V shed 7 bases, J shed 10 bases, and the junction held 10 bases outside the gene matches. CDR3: CASTEGQGSRAFF. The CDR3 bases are TGTGCCAGCACCGAAGGACAGGGGAGTCGAGCTTTCTTT. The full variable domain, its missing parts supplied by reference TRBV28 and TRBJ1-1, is DVKVTQSSRYLVKRTGEKVFLECVQDMDHENMFWYRQDPGLGLRLIYFSYDVKMKEKGDIPEGYSVSREKKERFSLILESASTNQTSMYLCASTEGQGSRAFFGQGTRLTVV.

The CDR3 DNA sequence: TGTGCCTCCGGAGATCTAAACACCATATATTTT. It is translated as CASGDLNTIYF. J is TRBJ1-3 and V is TRBV9; D unclear. V lost 10 bases and J lost 6, with 11 bases in between. Germline V gene lookup returns CDR1 SGDLS and CDR2 YYNGEE. This CDR3 has 11 amino acids.

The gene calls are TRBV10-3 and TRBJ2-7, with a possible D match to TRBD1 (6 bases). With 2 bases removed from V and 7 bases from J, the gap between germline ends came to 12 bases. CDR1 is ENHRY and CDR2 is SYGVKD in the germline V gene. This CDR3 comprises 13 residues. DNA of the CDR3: TGTGCCATCAGTGAGGCAGGGGCGAGGGAGCAGTACTTC. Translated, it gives CAISEAGAREQYF.

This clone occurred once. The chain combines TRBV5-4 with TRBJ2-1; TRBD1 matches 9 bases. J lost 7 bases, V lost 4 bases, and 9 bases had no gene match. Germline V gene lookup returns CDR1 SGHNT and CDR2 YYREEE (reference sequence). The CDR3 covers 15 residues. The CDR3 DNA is TGTGCCAGCAGCCCCCGACAGGGGGGAGCGAATGAGCAGTTCTTC. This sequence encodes CASSPRQGGANEQFF.

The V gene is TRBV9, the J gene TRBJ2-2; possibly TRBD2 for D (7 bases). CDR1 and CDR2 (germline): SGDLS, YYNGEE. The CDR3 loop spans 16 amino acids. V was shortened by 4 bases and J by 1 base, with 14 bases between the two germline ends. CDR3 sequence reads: CASSPRGAQNTGELFF. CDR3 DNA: TGTGCCAGCAGCCCCCGGGGGGCCCAGAACACCGGGGAGCTGTTTTTT.

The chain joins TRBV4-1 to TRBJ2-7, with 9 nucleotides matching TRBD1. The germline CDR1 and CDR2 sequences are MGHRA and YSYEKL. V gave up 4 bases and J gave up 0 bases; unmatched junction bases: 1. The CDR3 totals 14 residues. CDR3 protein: CASSPGQGSYEQYF. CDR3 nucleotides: TGCGCCAGCAGCCCGGGACAGGGCTCCTACGAGCAGTACTTC.

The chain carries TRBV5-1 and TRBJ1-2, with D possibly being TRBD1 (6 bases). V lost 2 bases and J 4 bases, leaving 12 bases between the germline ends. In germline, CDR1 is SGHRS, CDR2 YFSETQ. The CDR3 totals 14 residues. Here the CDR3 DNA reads TGCGCCAGCAGCTTCGGGGGGGCCGCCTATGGCTACACCTTC. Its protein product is CASSFGGAAYGYTF. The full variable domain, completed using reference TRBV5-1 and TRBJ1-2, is KAGVTQTPRYLIKTRGQQVTLSCSPISGHRSVSWYQQTPGQGLQFLFEYFSETQRNKGNFPGRFSGRQFSNSRSEMNVSTLELGDSALYLCASSFGGAAYGYTFGSGTRLTVV.

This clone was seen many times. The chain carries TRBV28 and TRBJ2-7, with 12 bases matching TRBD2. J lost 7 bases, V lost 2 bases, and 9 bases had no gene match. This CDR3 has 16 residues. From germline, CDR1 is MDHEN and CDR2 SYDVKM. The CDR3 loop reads CASSLGLLAGGKEQYF. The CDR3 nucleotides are TGTGCCAGCAGTTTAGGATTACTAGCGGGAGGTAAAGAGCAGTACTTC.

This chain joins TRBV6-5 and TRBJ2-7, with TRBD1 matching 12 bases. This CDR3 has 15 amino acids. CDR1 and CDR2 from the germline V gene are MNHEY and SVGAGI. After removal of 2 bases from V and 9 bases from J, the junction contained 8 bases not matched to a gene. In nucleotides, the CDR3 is TGTGCCAGCAGTTACGGCGGGACAGGGGGCGCGGGGCAGTACTTC. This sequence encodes CASSYGGTGGAGQYF.

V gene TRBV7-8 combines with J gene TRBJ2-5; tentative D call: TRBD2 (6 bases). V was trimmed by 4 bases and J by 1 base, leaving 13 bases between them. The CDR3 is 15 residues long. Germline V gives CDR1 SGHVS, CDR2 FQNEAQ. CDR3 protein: CASSSVTSLQETQYF. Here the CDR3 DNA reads TGTGCCAGCAGCTCGGTTACTAGCCTCCAAGAGACCCAGTACTTC.

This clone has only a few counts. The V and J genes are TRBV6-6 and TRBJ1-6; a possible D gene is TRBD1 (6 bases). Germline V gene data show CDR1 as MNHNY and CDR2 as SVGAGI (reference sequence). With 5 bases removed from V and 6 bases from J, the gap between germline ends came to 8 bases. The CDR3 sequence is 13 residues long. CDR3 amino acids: CASSTGTNSPLHF. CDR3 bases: TGTGCCAGCAGTACAGGGACTAATTCACCCCTCCACTTT.

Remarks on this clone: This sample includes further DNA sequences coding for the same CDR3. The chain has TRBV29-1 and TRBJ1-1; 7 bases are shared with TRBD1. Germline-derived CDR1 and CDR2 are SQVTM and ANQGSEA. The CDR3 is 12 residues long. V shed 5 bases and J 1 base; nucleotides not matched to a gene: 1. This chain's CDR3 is CSVRQGNTEAFF. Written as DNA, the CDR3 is TGCAGCGTTAGACAGGGGAACACTGAAGCTTTCTTT.

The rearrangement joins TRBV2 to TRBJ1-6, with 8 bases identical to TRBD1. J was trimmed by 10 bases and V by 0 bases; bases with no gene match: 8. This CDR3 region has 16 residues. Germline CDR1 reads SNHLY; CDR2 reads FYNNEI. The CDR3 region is CASSEARAGGRSPLHF. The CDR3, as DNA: TGTGCCAGCAGTGAAGCGCGGGCAGGGGGCCGGTCACCCCTCCACTTT.

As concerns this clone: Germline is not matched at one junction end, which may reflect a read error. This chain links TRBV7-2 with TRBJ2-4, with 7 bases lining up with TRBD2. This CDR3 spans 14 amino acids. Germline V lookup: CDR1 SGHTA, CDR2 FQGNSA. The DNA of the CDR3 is TGTGCCAGCAGCTTAGTTTTTTCTGGGACCCGGGGGGACTTC. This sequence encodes CASSLVFSGTRGDF.

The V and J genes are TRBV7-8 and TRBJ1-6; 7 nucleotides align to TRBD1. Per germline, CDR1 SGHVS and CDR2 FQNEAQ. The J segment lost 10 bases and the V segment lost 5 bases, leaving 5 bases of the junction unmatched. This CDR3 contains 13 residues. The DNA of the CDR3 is TGTGCCAGCAGCGCCCGACAGGGCTCACCCCTCCACTTT. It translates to CASSARQGSPLHF.

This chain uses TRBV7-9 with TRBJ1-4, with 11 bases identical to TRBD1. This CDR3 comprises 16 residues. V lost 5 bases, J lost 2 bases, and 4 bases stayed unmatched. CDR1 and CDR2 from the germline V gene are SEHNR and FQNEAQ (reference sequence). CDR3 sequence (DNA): TGTGCCAGCAGCATAGGGACAGGGGGTACTAATGAAAAACTGTTTTTT. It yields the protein CASSIGTGGTNEKLFF.

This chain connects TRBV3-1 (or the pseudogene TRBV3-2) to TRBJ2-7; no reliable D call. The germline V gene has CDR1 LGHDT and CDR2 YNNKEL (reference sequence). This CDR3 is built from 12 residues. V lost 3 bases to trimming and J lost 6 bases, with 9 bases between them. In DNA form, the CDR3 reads TGTGCCAGCAGCCAGGTTGTGCGCGAGCAGTACTTC. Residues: CASSQVVREQYF.

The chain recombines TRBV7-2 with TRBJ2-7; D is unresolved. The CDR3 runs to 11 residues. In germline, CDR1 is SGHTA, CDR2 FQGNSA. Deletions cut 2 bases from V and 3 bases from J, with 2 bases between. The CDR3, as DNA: TGTGCCAGCAGCTTATACTACGAGCAGTACTTC. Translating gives CASSLYYEQYF.

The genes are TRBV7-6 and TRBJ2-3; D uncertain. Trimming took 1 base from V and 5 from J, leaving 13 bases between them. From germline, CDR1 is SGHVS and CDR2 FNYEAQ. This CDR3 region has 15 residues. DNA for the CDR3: TGTGCCAGCAGCTTAGGGGTAGACGGAGTAGATACGCAGTATTTT. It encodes CASSLGVDGVDTQYF.

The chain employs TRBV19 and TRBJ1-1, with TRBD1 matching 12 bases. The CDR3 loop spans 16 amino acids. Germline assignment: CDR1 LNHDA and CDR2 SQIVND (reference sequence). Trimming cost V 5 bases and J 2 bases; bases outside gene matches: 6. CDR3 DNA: TGTGCCAGTAGTCTCGGGACAGGGGGCTTTAACACTGAAGCTTTCTTT. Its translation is CASSLGTGGFNTEAFF. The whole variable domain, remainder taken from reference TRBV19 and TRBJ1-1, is DGGITQSPKYLFRKEGQNVTLSCEQNLNHDAMYWYRQDPGQGLRLIYYSQIVNDFQKGDIAEGYSVSREKKESFPLTVTSAQKNPTAFYLCASSLGTGGFNTEAFFGQGTRLTVV.

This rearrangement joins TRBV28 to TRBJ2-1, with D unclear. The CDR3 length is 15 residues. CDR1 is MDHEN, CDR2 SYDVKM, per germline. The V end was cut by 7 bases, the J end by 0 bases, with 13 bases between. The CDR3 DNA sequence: TGTGCCAGCACCCGAGCCCATAGCTCCTACAATGAGCAGTTCTTC. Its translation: CASTRAHSSYNEQFF.

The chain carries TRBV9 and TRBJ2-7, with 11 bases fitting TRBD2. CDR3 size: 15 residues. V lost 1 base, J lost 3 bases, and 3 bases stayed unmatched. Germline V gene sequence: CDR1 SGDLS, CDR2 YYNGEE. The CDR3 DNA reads TGTGCCAGCAGCGTAACTAGCGGGAGTATCTACGAGCAGTACTTC. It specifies CASSVTSGSIYEQYF.

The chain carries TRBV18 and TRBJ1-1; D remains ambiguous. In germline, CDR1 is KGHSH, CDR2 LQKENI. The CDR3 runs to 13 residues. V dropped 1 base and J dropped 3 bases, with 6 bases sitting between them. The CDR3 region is CASSPLQDTEAFF. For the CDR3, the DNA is TGTGCCAGCTCACCACTCCAGGACACTGAAGCTTTCTTT. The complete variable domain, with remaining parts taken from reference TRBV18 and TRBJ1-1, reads NAGVMQNPRHLVRRRGQEARLRCSPMKGHSHVYWYRQLPEEGLKFMVYLQKENIIDESGMPKERFSAEFPKEGPSILRIQQVVRGDSAAYFCASSPLQDTEAFFGQGTRLTVV.

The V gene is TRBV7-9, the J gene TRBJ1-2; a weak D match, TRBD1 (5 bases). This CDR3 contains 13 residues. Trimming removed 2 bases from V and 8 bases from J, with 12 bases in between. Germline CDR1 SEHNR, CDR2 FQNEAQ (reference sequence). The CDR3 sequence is CASSLTAQGGYTF. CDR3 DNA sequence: TGTGCCAGCAGCTTAACTGCCCAGGGAGGCTACACCTTC.

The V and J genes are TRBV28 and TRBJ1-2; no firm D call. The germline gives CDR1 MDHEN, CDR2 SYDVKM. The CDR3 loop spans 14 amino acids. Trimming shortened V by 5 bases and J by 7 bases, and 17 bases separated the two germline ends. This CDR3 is CASSLEGTAVGYTF. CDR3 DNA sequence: TGTGCCAGCAGTCTCGAGGGTACCGCCGTTGGCTACACCTTC.